The text below deals with one T cell receptor beta chain. The data stem from a study of CD4+ T cells in melanoma. In germline, CDR1 is SGHDT, CDR2 YYEEEE. The trim removed 1 base at V and 2 bases at J, leaving 10 bases unmatched. The CDR3 is 19 amino acids. Generated by immunoSEQ multiplex PCR, the TCRdb table keeps only in-frame clones and is missing some. The sample lists roughly 6,900 clones, around 62% seen once, with roughly 22% in the top ten. The chain uses TRBV5-6 and TRBJ2-1; 12 bases are a match to TRBD2. This receptor was obtained from a human donor with melanoma. The sequenced material came from cells from a culture (not recorded whether cultured in vitro). CDR3 DNA: TGTGCCAGCAGCTTGAGTCTAGCGGGGGGGCCTTCGCCCTACAATGAGCAGTTCTTC. As protein: CASSLSLAGGPSPYNEQFF.